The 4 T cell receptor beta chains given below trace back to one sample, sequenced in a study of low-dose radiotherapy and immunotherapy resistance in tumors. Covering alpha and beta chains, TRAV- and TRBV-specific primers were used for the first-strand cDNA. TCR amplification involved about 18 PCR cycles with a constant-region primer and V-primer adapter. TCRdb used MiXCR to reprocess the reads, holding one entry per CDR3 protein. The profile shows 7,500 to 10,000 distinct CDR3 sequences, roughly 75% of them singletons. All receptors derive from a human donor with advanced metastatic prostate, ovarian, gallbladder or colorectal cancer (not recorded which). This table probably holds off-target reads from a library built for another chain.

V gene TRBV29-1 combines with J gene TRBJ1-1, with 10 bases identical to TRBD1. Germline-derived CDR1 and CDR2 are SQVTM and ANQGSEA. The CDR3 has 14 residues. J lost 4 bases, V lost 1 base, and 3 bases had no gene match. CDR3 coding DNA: TGCAGCGTTGAAGGGGACAGGGGTAGCACTGAAGCTTTCTTT. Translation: CSVEGDRGSTEAFF.

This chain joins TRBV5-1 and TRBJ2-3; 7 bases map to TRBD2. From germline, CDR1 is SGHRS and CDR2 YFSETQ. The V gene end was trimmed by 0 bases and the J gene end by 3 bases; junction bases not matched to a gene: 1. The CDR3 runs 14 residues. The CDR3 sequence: CASSLDGRTDTQYF. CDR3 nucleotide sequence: TGCGCCAGCAGCTTGGACGGGAGGACAGATACGCAGTATTTT.

CDR3 DNA: TGTGCCAGCAGCGCGGAAGGGGGCTACACCTTC. Translation gives CASSAEGGYTF. The chain combines TRBV9 with TRBJ1-2; the D is unclear. The germline V and J ends were trimmed by 3 bases and 8 bases, with 8 bases remaining between them. The germline gives CDR1 SGDLS, CDR2 YYNGEE. This CDR3 comprises 11 residues.

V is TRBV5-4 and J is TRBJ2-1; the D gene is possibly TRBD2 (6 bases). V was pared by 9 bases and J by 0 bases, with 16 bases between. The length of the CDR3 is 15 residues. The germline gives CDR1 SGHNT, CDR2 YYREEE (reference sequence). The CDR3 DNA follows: TGTGCCACCTATAGCGGACTGAGCTCCTACAATGAGCAGTTCTTC. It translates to CATYSGLSSYNEQFF.